This T cell receptor (beta chain) was sequenced for a study of blood T cells in healthy people across ages. Study results and limitations: Samples with more naive T cells showed higher observed beta diversity.

Worth noting for this clonotype: The antigen is not known.

CDR1 is SGHRS, CDR2 YFSETQ, per germline. Trimming left V 5 bases short and J 4 bases short, with 14 bases between. CDR3 length: 14 residues. Then a second PCR, running roughly 7 to 11 cycles, was carried out with a sample-barcoded 5' primer and a J-beta primer mix. Each CDR3 protein gets one entry after TCRdb re-called the 5' RACE reads with MiXCR. The sample has about 570,000 distinct CDR3 sequences; approximately 27% are singletons. What was sequenced was blood. The rearrangement links TRBV5-1 to TRBJ2-3; perhaps D is TRBD1 or TRBD2 (5 bases each). This TCR came from an older woman in good health. CDR3 sequence (DNA): TGCGCCAGCAGTCGTGGGGGAAGTTCAGATACGCAGTATTTT. It yields the protein CASSRGGSSDTQYF.